These 24 T cell receptor beta chains came from one sample sequenced in a study of cytomegalovirus exposure and HLA in healthy donors. Researchers ran the PCR with 60 Vbeta and 13 Jbeta primers. Clones were read by immunoSEQ multiplex PCR, and TCRdb kept only the in-frame ones, dropping some. The sample's table shows tens of thousands of clones. The source material was PBMCs. These receptors came from a man aged 50-60 years in good health and CMV-seropositive.

The genes are TRBV5-1 and TRBJ2-1; a possible D gene is TRBD1 (5 bases). Germline V gene lookup returns CDR1 SGHRS and CDR2 YFSETQ. V was shortened by 5 bases and J by 8 bases, with 17 bases between the two germline ends. The CDR3 runs 14 residues. The CDR3 protein is CASRRLSVGDEQFF. In DNA, the CDR3 is TGCGCCAGCAGAAGGCTAAGTGTAGGGGATGAGCAGTTCTTC.

The chain combines TRBV30 with TRBJ1-1; 9 positions match TRBD1. Trimming cost V 5 bases and J 3 bases; bases outside gene matches: 7. Germline V CDR1 and CDR2: GTSNPN, SVGIG (reference sequence). The CDR3 consists of 14 residues. The DNA for the CDR3 is TGTGCCTGGGGCCCGACAGGGGGATACACTGAAGCTTTCTTT. Its translation: CAWGPTGGYTEAFF. Based on the CDR3 plus reference TRBV30 and TRBJ1-1, the full variable domain is SQTIHQWPATLVQPVGSPLSLECTVEGTSNPNLYWYRQAAGRGLQLLFYSVGIGQISSEVPQNLSASRPQDRQFILSSKKLLLSDSGFYLCAWGPTGGYTEAFFGQGTRLTVV.

J is TRBJ1-1 and V is TRBV11-3; D ambiguous. V lost 3 bases and J 1 base, leaving 9 bases between the germline ends. The CDR3 runs to 14 residues. Per germline, CDR1 SGHNT and CDR2 YENEEA. The CDR3 sequence: CASSFSSRNTEAFF. The CDR3, as DNA: TGTGCCAGCAGCTTCAGTTCACGGAACACTGAAGCTTTCTTT.

As concerns this clone: Other DNA sequences of this sample code for an identical CDR3. This chain links TRBV7-2 with TRBJ1-1; D not resolved. Per germline, CDR1 SGHTA and CDR2 FQGNSA. Trimming shortened V by 5 bases and J by 1 base, and 8 bases separated the two germline ends. CDR3 length: 13 residues. The CDR3 DNA reads as TGTGCCAGCAGCCCTGGGCGGAACACTGAAGCTTTCTTT. It yields the protein CASSPGRNTEAFF.

CDR3 protein: CASSLDSRNQPQHF. In nucleotides, the CDR3 is TGTGCCAGCAGTCTGGACAGCCGCAATCAGCCCCAGCATTTT. The rearrangement uses TRBV27 and TRBJ1-5; D perhaps matches TRBD1 (6 bases). V was pared by 5 bases and J by 2 bases, with 10 bases between. Germline loops: CDR1 MNHEY, CDR2 SMNVEV (reference sequence). This CDR3 contains 14 residues.

Here the CDR3 DNA reads TGTGCCAGCAGCGAACAGGGGAACTATGGCTACACCTTC. This gives the protein CASSEQGNYGYTF. The rearrangement uses TRBV2 and TRBJ1-2; 7 bases line up with TRBD1. Trimming removed 6 bases from V and 2 bases from J; junction bases left unmatched: 3. Germline CDR1 and CDR2: SNHLY and FYNNEI. CDR3 length equals 13 residues.

The chain combines TRBV28 with TRBJ1-1; the D gene is possibly TRBD1 (5 bases). Trimming took off 4 bases at V and 4 bases at J, with 16 bases between the two ends. The CDR3 sequence is 15 residues long. Germline V gene sequence: CDR1 MDHEN, CDR2 SYDVKM. CDR3 nucleotides: TGTGCCAGCAGTTCTCTTAGGGGTGTCAGCACTGAAGCTTTCTTT. Protein: CASSSLRGVSTEAFF.

The V gene is TRBV5-1, the J gene TRBJ2-2; possibly TRBD2 for D (5 bases). The CDR3 extends over 13 amino acids. V shed 3 bases and J shed 4 bases, with 7 bases lying between them. Germline V gene sequence: CDR1 SGHRS, CDR2 YFSETQ. The CDR3 loop is CASSSGFTGELFF. The CDR3 DNA is TGCGCCAGCAGCTCGGGATTCACCGGGGAGCTGTTTTTT. Full variable domain (outside the CDR3, taken from reference TRBV5-1 and TRBJ2-2): KAGVTQTPRYLIKTRGQQVTLSCSPISGHRSVSWYQQTPGQGLQFLFEYFSETQRNKGNFPGRFSGRQFSNSRSEMNVSTLELGDSALYLCASSSGFTGELFFGEGSRLTVL.

The gene calls are TRBV6-4 and TRBJ2-3; D not certain. V lost 3 bases and J lost 0, with 7 bases in between. The CDR3 contains 14 residues. The germline V gene encodes CDR1 MRHNA and CDR2 SNTAGT. As DNA, the CDR3 is TGTGCCAGCAGTGAGGAACTAAGCACAGATACGCAGTATTTT. Its translation is CASSEELSTDTQYF.

The chain is built from TRBV2 and TRBJ2-2, with 12 bases lining up with TRBD2. This CDR3 contains 16 residues. Germline V lookup: CDR1 SNHLY, CDR2 FYNNEI. The V segment lost 6 bases and the J segment 7 bases; nucleotides outside the gene matches: 9. The CDR3 DNA sequence: TGTGCCAGCAGATCGACTAGCGGGAGTAGTATCGGGGAGCTGTTTTTT. Translating gives CASRSTSGSSIGELFF. Full variable domain (remainder filled in from reference TRBV2 and TRBJ2-2): EPEVTQTPSHQVTQMGQEVILRCVPISNHLYFYWYRQILGQKVEFLVSFYNNEISEKSEIFDDQFSVERPDGSNFTLKIRSTKLEDSAMYFCASRSTSGSSIGELFFGEGSRLTVL.

The chain links TRBV7-2 to TRBJ2-7; the match to TRBD2 covers 7 bases. The germline V gene encodes CDR1 SGHTA and CDR2 FQGNSA. The V gene end was trimmed by 5 bases and the J gene end by 2 bases; junction bases not matched to a gene: 12. This CDR3 spans 16 amino acids. The CDR3 protein is CASSRIAGDPPYEQYV. The CDR3 DNA reads TGTGCCAGCAGCCGAATAGCGGGTGACCCCCCCTACGAGCAGTACGTC.

The V and J genes are TRBV6-1 and TRBJ1-5; tentative D call: TRBD1 (6 bases). CDR1 is MNHNS and CDR2 is SASEGT in the germline V gene. V lost 7 bases and J 5 bases, leaving 12 bases between the germline ends. The CDR3 is 13 residues long. CDR3 loop: CASMTGPYQPQHF. For the CDR3, the DNA is TGTGCCAGCATGACAGGACCTTATCAGCCCCAGCATTTT.

The chain uses TRBV7-2 and TRBJ2-1; TRBD1 matches at 10 bases. Germline values: CDR1 SGHTA, CDR2 FQGNSA. V dropped 1 base and J dropped 10; count of bases not matched to a gene: 7. CDR3 size: 15 residues. The CDR3 nucleotides read TGTGCCAGCAGCTTAGTCCAAGGGACAGGGGTCGAGCAGTTCTTC. Encoded protein: CASSLVQGTGVEQFF. Variable domain in full (rest from reference TRBV7-2 and TRBJ2-1): GAGVSQSPSNKVTEKGKDVELRCDPISGHTALYWYRQSLGQGLEFLIYFQGNSAPDKSGLPSDRFSAERTGGSVSTLTIQRTQQEDSAVYLCASSLVQGTGVEQFFGPGTRLTVL.

This chain connects TRBV7-2 to TRBJ2-7; 11 nucleotides line up with TRBD2. Trimming cost V 2 bases and J 6 bases; bases outside gene matches: 6. This CDR3 has 15 residues. The V gene's germline CDR1 is SGHTA and CDR2 FQGNSA. Here the CDR3 reads CASSLTSGSVLEQYF. The DNA of the CDR3 is TGTGCCAGCAGCTTAACTAGCGGGAGTGTCCTCGAGCAGTACTTC.

The chain couples TRBV7-9 to TRBJ2-2; possibly TRBD2 for D (6 bases). The length of the CDR3 is 16 residues. The V and J ends lost 3 bases and 0 bases respectively, with 11 bases between them. The germline gives CDR1 SEHNR, CDR2 FQNEAQ (reference sequence). The CDR3 reads CASSFGSLSNTGELFF. The CDR3 DNA follows: TGTGCCAGCAGCTTCGGGAGCCTTTCGAACACCGGGGAGCTGTTTTTT. The variable domain in full, with the rest retrieved from reference TRBV7-9 and TRBJ2-2, is DTGVSQNPRHKITKRGQNVTFRCDPISEHNRLYWYRQTLGQGPEFLTYFQNEAQLEKSRLLSDRFSAERPKGSFSTLEIQRTEQGDSAMYLCASSFGSLSNTGELFFGEGSRLTVL.

The V gene is TRBV5-5, the J gene TRBJ1-5, with D perhaps TRBD1 (5 bases). Germline V gene data show CDR1 as SGHKS and CDR2 as YYEKEE (reference sequence). This CDR3 contains 15 residues. V lost 1 base and J 7 bases, leaving 15 bases between the germline ends. CDR3 protein: CASSLMDPGWQPQHF. The DNA for the CDR3 is TGTGCCAGCAGCTTGATGGACCCAGGGTGGCAGCCCCAGCATTTT.

CDR3 residues: CASSTQTRNTEAFF. CDR3 DNA: TGTGCCAGCAGCACGCAGACAAGGAACACTGAAGCTTTCTTT. This chain links TRBV7-9 with TRBJ1-1; no firm D call. The V and J ends lost 5 bases and 1 base respectively, with 11 bases between them. The CDR3 is 14 residues long. Per the germline V gene, CDR1 is SEHNR and CDR2 is FQNEAQ (reference sequence).

This chain joins TRBV4-3 and TRBJ2-3; D is possibly TRBD1 (6 bases). The CDR3 has 16 residues. The V and J ends lost 3 bases and 2 bases respectively, with 15 bases between them. Germline assignment: CDR1 LGHNA and CDR2 YSLEER. CDR3 sequence: CASSQGQGWFTDTQYF. In DNA, the CDR3 is TGCGCCAGCAGCCAGGGTCAGGGGTGGTTCACAGATACGCAGTATTTT.

J is TRBJ1-1 and V is TRBV5-6; 10 nucleotides align to TRBD1. CDR1 and CDR2 (germline): SGHDT, YYEEEE. The CDR3 runs 16 residues. J was trimmed by 14 bases and V by 4 bases; bases with no gene match: 20. Here the CDR3 DNA reads TGTGCCAGCAGCACGGGGACAGGGGCTCCTTGGGGGAAGAAGTTCTTT. Amino acid sequence: CASSTGTGAPWGKKFF.

The V and J genes are TRBV27 and TRBJ2-1; TRBD2 is a possible D gene (7 bases). V lost 2 bases to trimming and J lost 6 bases, with 17 bases between them. The CDR3 extends over 16 amino acids. CDR1 and CDR2 (germline): MNHEY, SMNVEV (reference sequence). In DNA form, the CDR3 reads TGTGCCAGCAGTTTAACGGCGGGGGCCGTCCTCAATGAGCAGTTCTTC. Residues: CASSLTAGAVLNEQFF.

This chain links TRBV11-1 with TRBJ1-3; TRBD1 matches at 7 bases. Trimming at V came to 6 bases and at J to 4 bases, leaving 12 bases not matched to a gene. The V gene's germline CDR1 is SGHAT and CDR2 FQDESV (reference sequence). The CDR3 is made up of 16 amino acids. The CDR3 nucleotides read TGTGCCAGCAGTCGCACAGGGGTCCGCGTCGGAAACACCATATATTTT. It yields the protein CASSRTGVRVGNTIYF. The full variable domain, completed using reference TRBV11-1 and TRBJ1-3, is EAEVAQSPRYKITEKSQAVAFWCDPISGHATLYWYRQILGQGPELLVQFQDESVVDDSQLPKDRFSAERLKGVDSTLKIQPAELGDSAMYLCASSRTGVRVGNTIYFGEGSWLTVV.

The gene calls are TRBV5-4 and TRBJ2-2; no clear D. Germline CDR1 is SGHNT and CDR2 is YYREEE (reference sequence). The CDR3 is 14 amino acids. The V end lost 2 bases, the J end lost 2 bases, and 7 bases lay between the germline ends. In DNA form, the CDR3 reads TGTGCCAGCAGCTTCTACTTAAACACCGGGGAGCTGTTTTTT. This encodes CASSFYLNTGELFF.

The chain has TRBV18 and TRBJ2-5, with D uncertain. V was cut by 3 bases and J by 2 bases, with 10 bases left in between. There are 14 residues in the CDR3. Germline CDR1 and CDR2: KGHSH and LQKENI. In DNA, the CDR3 is TGTGCCAGCTCACCTCGTCTGCGTCAAGAGACCCAGTACTTC. It codes for CASSPRLRQETQYF.

The chain recombines TRBV19 with TRBJ2-1; D is perhaps TRBD2 (6 bases). This CDR3 contains 14 residues. Germline V gene lookup returns CDR1 LNHDA and CDR2 SQIVND (reference sequence). The V gene lost 8 bases and the J gene lost 2 bases, with 13 bases spanning the gap. The CDR3 protein is CASRERSAYNEQFF. CDR3 DNA sequence: TGTGCCAGTCGGGAGCGGAGTGCCTACAATGAGCAGTTCTTC.